This T cell receptor (beta chain) came from a study of technical replicates of blood from several donors. The V gene's germline CDR1 is WNHNN and CDR2 SYGVQD (reference sequence). This CDR3 region has 13 residues. V shed 6 bases and J 7 bases; nucleotides not matched to a gene: 2. Libraries were prepared by immunoSEQ multiplex PCR; TCRdb keeps only in-frame clonotypes and omits some of them. This table holds some 13,000 clones, 95% found once. Material: PBMCs. The source of this sequence is a human donor in good health. The genes are TRBV10-1 and TRBJ2-1, with TRBD1 matching 11 bases. This CDR3 is CASRGDRGNEQFF. CDR3 DNA sequence: TGCGCCAGCAGGGGGGACAGGGGGAATGAGCAGTTCTTC.